This T cell receptor (beta chain) comes out of a study of blood T cell repertoires in COVID-19. TCRdb's table, derived via immunoSEQ multiplex PCR, lists solely in-frame clones and lacks some. The repertoire holds about 380,000 clones, with roughly 77% as singletons. Trimming at V came to 3 bases and at J to 2 bases, leaving 1 base not matched to a gene. From germline, CDR1 is DFQATT and CDR2 SNEGSKA (reference sequence). The CDR3 extends over 13 amino acids. The rearrangement links TRBV20-1 to TRBJ1-5, with 7 positions matching TRBD1. Source material: peripheral blood. The sequence was collected from a human donor with acute or convalescent COVID-19. The donor label of this sample is uncertain. Here the CDR3 reads CSASDRGNQPQHF. The CDR3 bases are TGCAGTGCTAGTGACAGGGGCAATCAGCCCCAGCATTTT.